The 24 T cell receptor beta chains below all came from one sample that was sequenced in a study of cytomegalovirus exposure and HLA in healthy donors. It was with 60 Vbeta and 13 Jbeta primers that the PCR ran. The protocol was immunoSEQ multiplex PCR, while the TCRdb copy is restricted to in-frame clones and leaves out a portion. Seen here are fewer than 250,000 clones, 65% to 80% observed once, and the top ten hold approximately 4.8%. Input material: PBMCs. The receptors were sampled from a man younger than 40 in good health and CMV-seropositive.

The genes are TRBV7-3 and TRBJ2-5; 10 bases align to TRBD1. The V gene's germline CDR1 is SGHTA and CDR2 FQGTGA. With 5 bases clipped from V and 5 bases from J, the junction kept 2 bases outside the gene matches. This CDR3 has 13 residues. Written as DNA, the CDR3 is TGTGCCAGCAGCCGGGGACAGGGGGAGACCCAGTACTTC. Residues: CASSRGQGETQYF.

As for this clone: Its ends do not fully match the called genes, so a read error is possible. This chain's CDR3 is CSPRQGNEQYF. CDR3 nucleotide sequence: TGTAGTCCGCGACAGGGGAACGAGCAGTACTTC. This chain links TRBV20-1 with TRBJ2-7; 8 bases are a match to TRBD1. The CDR3 runs 11 residues. Germline CDR1 DFQATT, CDR2 SNEGSKA (reference sequence).

This clone has a handful of counts. The chain is built from TRBV30 and TRBJ1-5; a weak D match, TRBD1 (6 bases). From germline, CDR1 is GTSNPN and CDR2 SVGIG (reference sequence). V shed 4 bases and J shed 3 bases, with 13 bases lying between them. There are 14 residues in the CDR3. DNA of the CDR3: TGTGCCTGGACCTCCACAGGGCTCAATCAGCCCCAGCATTTT. It codes for CAWTSTGLNQPQHF.

V usage is TRBV28 and J usage is TRBJ1-5; 7 positions match TRBD1. V lost 4 bases and J lost 4; bases outside the gene matches: 16. Germline lookup yields CDR1 MDHEN and CDR2 SYDVKM. The CDR3 covers 18 residues. The CDR3 DNA reads TGTGCCAGCAGTTCAACCCTTGGAGCAGGGGGATGGAATCAGCCCCAGCATTTT. This translates into CASSSTLGAGGWNQPQHF.

This rearrangement joins TRBV28 to TRBJ2-7; 11 nucleotides match TRBD1. Germline V gene sequence: CDR1 MDHEN, CDR2 SYDVKM. Trimming at V came to 7 bases and at J to 1 base, leaving 12 bases not matched to a gene. This CDR3 spans 17 amino acids. CDR3 bases: TGTGCCAGCAATCCGGGACAGGGGGTTTACTTTTCCTACGAGCAGTACTTC. It is translated as CASNPGQGVYFSYEQYF.

This chain connects TRBV4-1 to TRBJ2-5, with a tentative D call TRBD2 (5 bases). Germline V gene data show CDR1 as MGHRA and CDR2 as YSYEKL. V lost 1 base to trimming and J lost 11 bases, with 11 bases between them. This CDR3 region has 12 residues. The CDR3 nucleotides are TGCGCCAGCAGCCAAGGGGCCGGGGAGCAGTACTTC. It translates to CASSQGAGEQYF.

The chain recombines TRBV5-6 with TRBJ1-2; possible D gene TRBD1, 6 bases. The CDR3 loop spans 13 amino acids. The V gene lost 0 bases and the J gene lost 6 bases, with 9 bases spanning the gap. Germline CDR1 is SGHDT and CDR2 is YYEEEE. DNA of the CDR3: TGTGCCAGCAGCTTGGATCAGGGGCATGGCTACACCTTC. Amino acids: CASSLDQGHGYTF. The variable domain in full, completed from reference TRBV5-6 and TRBJ1-2, reads DAGVTQSPTHLIKTRGQQVTLRCSPKSGHDTVSWYQQALGQGPQFIFQYYEEEERQRGNFPDRFSGHQFPNYSSELNVNALLLGDSALYLCASSLDQGHGYTFGSGTRLTVV.

This rearrangement joins TRBV7-2 to TRBJ2-1, with D maybe TRBD2 (5 bases). Germline V gene sequence: CDR1 SGHTA, CDR2 FQGNSA. The CDR3 consists of 14 residues. Trimming shortened V by 0 bases and J by 7 bases, and 10 bases separated the two germline ends. DNA of the CDR3: TGTGCCAGCAGCTTAGCCGGGGTCCGAAATGAGCAGTTCTTC. Translating it yields CASSLAGVRNEQFF.

The rearrangement joins TRBV29-1 to TRBJ2-4, with D perhaps matching TRBD1 (5 bases). V lost 4 bases and J lost 4, with 8 bases in between. Germline CDR1 is SQVTM and CDR2 is ANQGSEA. This CDR3 spans 12 amino acids. CDR3 amino acids: CSVGGRKNIQYF. Written as DNA, the CDR3 is TGCAGCGTTGGGGGCAGGAAAAACATTCAGTACTTC.

This clone showed up just a few times. This chain links TRBV27 with TRBJ1-5; D remains unclear. The CDR3 is made up of 16 amino acids. The V end was cut by 4 bases, the J end by 0 bases, with 13 bases between. The germline gives CDR1 MNHEY, CDR2 SMNVEV (reference sequence). CDR3 sequence (DNA): TGTGCCAGCAGTTATGGAGGGAGTAATAGCAATCAGCCCCAGCATTTT. This codes for CASSYGGSNSNQPQHF.

V is TRBV28 and J is TRBJ2-7; 9 positions match TRBD1. Trimming cost V 6 bases and J 4 bases; bases outside gene matches: 10. Germline CDR1 MDHEN, CDR2 SYDVKM. This CDR3 is 15 amino acids long. The CDR3 here is CASRSTGTGRYEQYF. CDR3 coding DNA: TGTGCCAGCAGATCGACCGGGACAGGGCGGTACGAGCAGTACTTC.

The CDR3 nucleotides read TGTGCCAGCAGTCCCGGCAATCAGCCCCAGCATTTT. Translation: CASSPGNQPQHF. The chain is built from TRBV6-5 and TRBJ1-5; D is uncertain. Germline lookup yields CDR1 MNHEY and CDR2 SVGAGI. Trimming left V 5 bases short and J 2 bases short, with 4 bases between. The CDR3 has 12 residues.

V and J are TRBV30 and TRBJ2-2; TRBD1 aligns across 9 bases. With 2 bases clipped from V and 6 bases from J, the junction kept 1 base outside the gene matches. Germline CDR1 GTSNPN, CDR2 SVGIG (reference sequence). The CDR3 sequence is 13 residues long. The chain's CDR3 is CAWSTGGPGELFF. The CDR3 bases are TGTGCCTGGAGTACAGGGGGCCCCGGGGAGCTGTTTTTT. The whole variable domain, remainder taken from reference TRBV30 and TRBJ2-2, is SQTIHQWPATLVQPVGSPLSLECTVEGTSNPNLYWYRQAAGRGLQLLFYSVGIGQISSEVPQNLSASRPQDRQFILSSKKLLLSDSGFYLCAWSTGGPGELFFGEGSRLTVL.

V and J are TRBV28 and TRBJ2-2; 13 bases are shared with TRBD2. Germline V gene sequence: CDR1 MDHEN, CDR2 SYDVKM. The CDR3 is made up of 20 amino acids. The J segment lost 5 bases and the V segment lost 2 bases, leaving 14 bases of the junction unmatched. The CDR3 sequence is CASSLPLGTSGTINTGELFF. The CDR3 DNA follows: TGTGCCAGCAGTTTACCCCTGGGGACTAGCGGGACCATTAATACCGGGGAGCTGTTTTTT.

The gene calls are TRBV30 and TRBJ1-1; TRBD1 matches at 8 bases. The CDR3 length is 16 residues. The V gene end was trimmed by 2 bases and the J gene end by 5 bases; junction bases not matched to a gene: 13. Looked up from germline, CDR1 is GTSNPN and CDR2 is SVGIG (reference sequence). The CDR3 DNA is TGTGCCTGGAGTACATGGGGCCAGGGGGCGAAAACTGAAGCTTTCTTT. It codes for CAWSTWGQGAKTEAFF.

This clone has a single count. The chain employs TRBV2 and TRBJ2-5; possibly TRBD1 for D (5 bases). V gave up 5 bases and J gave up 2 bases, with 6 bases separating them. Looked up from germline, CDR1 is SNHLY and CDR2 is FYNNEI. The CDR3 is 12 amino acids. The CDR3 sequence: CASSTGQETQYF. Written as DNA, the CDR3 is TGTGCCAGCAGTACAGGACAAGAGACCCAGTACTTC.

V gene TRBV28 combines with J gene TRBJ2-7, with no clear D. V lost 5 bases, J lost 0 bases, and 11 bases lay in between. This CDR3 spans 14 amino acids. Germline CDR1 and CDR2: MDHEN and SYDVKM. The CDR3 here is CASSTRRNSYEQYF. The CDR3 DNA is TGTGCCAGCAGTACGAGGCGGAACTCCTACGAGCAGTACTTC.

The chain recombines TRBV30 with TRBJ1-1, with TRBD1 matching 7 bases. Trimming at V came to 5 bases and at J to 4 bases, leaving 7 bases not matched to a gene. CDR3 size: 13 residues. Germline loops: CDR1 GTSNPN, CDR2 SVGIG (reference sequence). This chain's CDR3 is CAWDRVEGTEAFF. The CDR3 DNA sequence: TGTGCCTGGGACAGGGTTGAGGGCACTGAAGCTTTCTTT.

The gene calls are TRBV28 and TRBJ2-5, with 9 nucleotides matching TRBD1. Germline loops: CDR1 MDHEN, CDR2 SYDVKM. The CDR3 consists of 17 residues. Germline trimming cut 2 bases from V and 1 base from J; bases unmatched to any gene: 8. The CDR3 DNA is TGTGCCAGCAGTTTAGGAAGACAGGGGGTTTTCCAAGAGACCCAGTACTTC. Translated: CASSLGRQGVFQETQYF.

The chain uses TRBV5-6 and TRBJ2-2; D not certain. The germline V gene encodes CDR1 SGHDT and CDR2 YYEEEE. V lost 3 bases and J 5 bases, leaving 5 bases between the germline ends. The CDR3 spans 12 residues. CDR3 in DNA: TGTGCCAGCAGCTATGAGACCGGGGAGCTGTTTTTT. The encoded protein is CASSYETGELFF.

Details on this clone: Compared with germline, one end of the junction differs, possibly owing to a read error. The CDR3 nucleotides read TGCGCCAGCAGCCAGGGAGTAGGAGCGGGGGGAGGAGAGGCCCAGTACTTC. It is translated as CASSQGVGAGGGEAQYF. The chain combines TRBV4-1 with TRBJ2-5, with 9 bases aligning to TRBD2. The CDR3 is made up of 17 amino acids. CDR1 and CDR2 from the germline V gene are MGHRA and YSYEKL.

The chain carries TRBV30 and TRBJ1-1, with 7 bases identical to TRBD1. This CDR3 comprises 14 residues. V lost 6 bases, J lost 7 bases, and 14 bases stayed unmatched. CDR1 is GTSNPN and CDR2 is SVGIG in the germline V gene (reference sequence). CDR3 in DNA: TGTGCCTGTTCAGGGGGACAGTGGAGTTTTGAAGCTTTCTTT. Its protein is CACSGGQWSFEAFF.

The chain recombines TRBV7-8 with TRBJ2-2; 7 bases align to TRBD2. The germline V gene encodes CDR1 SGHVS and CDR2 FQNEAQ. V lost 0 bases to trimming and J lost 2 bases; unmatched junction nucleotides: 6. The CDR3 totals 17 residues. CDR3 in DNA: TGTGCCAGCAGCTTAGCGACCGGGACTACAAACACCGGGGAGCTGTTTTTT. This encodes CASSLATGTTNTGELFF.

The chain recombines TRBV2 with TRBJ2-2, with D perhaps TRBD2 (6 bases). This CDR3 has 16 residues. Trimming shortened V by 10 bases and J by 6 bases, and 24 bases separated the two germline ends. CDR1 is SNHLY and CDR2 is FYNNEI in the germline V gene. DNA of the CDR3: TGTGCCACCCCACAGCCGGGACTGGTCAATTCCGGGGAGCTGTTTTTT. It codes for CATPQPGLVNSGELFF.